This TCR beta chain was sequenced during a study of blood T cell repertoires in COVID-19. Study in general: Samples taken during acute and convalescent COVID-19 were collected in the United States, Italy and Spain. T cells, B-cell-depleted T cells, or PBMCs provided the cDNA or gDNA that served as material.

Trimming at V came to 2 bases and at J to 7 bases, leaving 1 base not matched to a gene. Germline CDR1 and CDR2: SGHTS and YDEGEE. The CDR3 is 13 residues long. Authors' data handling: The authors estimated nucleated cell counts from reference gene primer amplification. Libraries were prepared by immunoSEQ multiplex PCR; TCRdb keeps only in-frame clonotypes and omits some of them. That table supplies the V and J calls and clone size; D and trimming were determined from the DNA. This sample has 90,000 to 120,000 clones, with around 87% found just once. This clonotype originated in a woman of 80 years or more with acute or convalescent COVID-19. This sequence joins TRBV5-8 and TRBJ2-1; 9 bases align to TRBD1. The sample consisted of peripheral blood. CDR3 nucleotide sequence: TGTGCCAGCAGCTTCGGGACAGGGAATGAGCAGTTCTTC. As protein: CASSFGTGNEQFF.